One sample yielded the 26 T cell receptor beta chains listed below, sequenced in a study of T cells in localized non-small cell lung cancer (dated by TCRdb to 2018 to 2021). The protocol used for the library was the immunoSEQ multiplex PCR assay. The clones in this table, taken by TCRdb from immuneACCESS, are in-frame only. Not every clone is retained; where verified, under half of the shortfall comes from an unresolved V gene, and the cause of the rest is unknown. In all, the sample holds over 8,500 clones, and more than 90% of those were seen once. Clones ranked in the top ten supply roughly 15% of the sample. The sample here was peripheral blood, taken before any cancer treatment. These receptor sequences come from a male donor older than 55 with stage III lung adenocarcinoma.

This clone was picked up one time. The chain has TRBV5-1 and TRBJ2-5; D ambiguous. Trimming took 0 bases from V and 3 from J, leaving 0 bases between them. Germline CDR1 and CDR2: SGHRS and YFSETQ. This CDR3 is 11 amino acids long. The CDR3 nucleotides read TGCGCCAGCAGCTTGGAAGAGACCCAGTACTTC. As protein: CASSLEETQYF.

This chain uses TRBV11-2 with TRBJ2-4; 7 bases map to TRBD1. The CDR3 length is 16 residues. The V and J ends lost 5 bases and 0 bases, in that order; junction bases with no gene match: 7. Per germline, CDR1 SGHAT and CDR2 FQNNGV. The CDR3 sequence is CASSTMTGLAKNIQYF. The CDR3 bases are TGTGCCAGCAGCACCATGACAGGGCTAGCCAAAAACATTCAGTACTTC.

This chain connects TRBV2 to TRBJ2-3; TRBD1 agrees at 8 bases. V lost 6 bases to trimming and J lost 3 bases; unmatched junction nucleotides: 2. The germline gives CDR1 SNHLY, CDR2 FYNNEI. The CDR3 consists of 13 residues. The CDR3 region is CASRGQGTDTQYF. The CDR3 DNA reads TGTGCCAGCAGAGGACAGGGAACAGATACGCAGTATTTT.

This clone has just a few counts. The chain employs TRBV6-1 and TRBJ2-1; D may match TRBD1 or TRBD2 (5 bases each). Trimming took 8 bases from V and 4 from J, leaving 15 bases between them. Germline loops: CDR1 MNHNS, CDR2 SASEGT. The CDR3 consists of 14 residues. For the CDR3, the DNA is TGTGCCAGCGGCAGGGAGTCGGCATACAATGAGCAGTTCTTC. This sequence encodes CASGRESAYNEQFF.

The gene calls are TRBV4-2 and TRBJ1-1; TRBD1 aligns across 8 bases. V lost 3 bases to trimming and J lost 3 bases; unmatched junction nucleotides: 9. CDR1 and CDR2 from the germline V gene are LGHNA and YNFKEQ. The CDR3 consists of 16 residues. This CDR3 reads CASSHLNRGGDTEAFF. CDR3 in DNA: TGTGCCAGCAGCCACTTAAACAGGGGGGGAGACACTGAAGCTTTCTTT.

The chain recombines TRBV10-3 with TRBJ2-7; D uncertain. Trimming cost V 3 bases and J 4 bases, with 7 bases left between them. This CDR3 has 12 amino acids. Germline CDR1 is ENHRY and CDR2 is SYGVKD. The CDR3 sequence: CAISDSSYEQYF. For the CDR3, the DNA is TGTGCCATCAGTGACTCGTCTTACGAGCAGTACTTC.

V and J are TRBV19 and TRBJ2-7; 10 bases map to TRBD2. Germline V gives CDR1 LNHDA, CDR2 SQIVND (reference sequence). The CDR3 is 16 amino acids. With V trimmed by 7 bases and J by 2 bases, 11 bases remained unmatched. The chain's CDR3 is CASTFSGTSATYEQYF. CDR3 nucleotide sequence: TGTGCCAGTACCTTCTCAGGGACTAGCGCTACCTACGAGCAGTACTTC.

V gene TRBV2 combines with J gene TRBJ2-5, with 13 bases matching TRBD2. Germline loops: CDR1 SNHLY, CDR2 FYNNEI. V dropped 11 bases and J dropped 7; count of bases not matched to a gene: 7. The length of the CDR3 is 13 residues. The CDR3 protein is CAGTSGTGGTQYF. As DNA, the CDR3 is TGTGCCGGGACTAGCGGGACGGGGGGGACCCAGTACTTC.

The CDR3 DNA sequence: TGTGCCAGCAGCCAAGAGGTAACAGGACGAGAGACCCAGTACTTC. Translation: CASSQEVTGRETQYF. The chain joins TRBV14 to TRBJ2-5; D is possibly TRBD1 (5 bases). Trimming cost V 0 bases and J 4 bases, with 12 bases left between them. CDR1 is SGHDN and CDR2 is FVKESK in the germline V gene. The CDR3 totals 15 residues.

The V gene is TRBV6-5, the J gene TRBJ2-1; TRBD2 matches at 10 bases. The CDR3 has 13 residues. The V segment lost 8 bases and the J segment 7 bases; nucleotides outside the gene matches: 5. Germline V CDR1 and CDR2: MNHEY, SVGAGI. The CDR3 loop is CASRRTSGNEQFF. CDR3 coding DNA: TGTGCCAGCCGAAGGACTAGCGGAAATGAGCAGTTCTTC.

This clone was detected once. The chain couples TRBV5-8 to TRBJ2-3; D ambiguous. Looked up from germline, CDR1 is SGHTS and CDR2 is YDEGEE. V was pared by 4 bases and J by 6 bases, with 9 bases between. CDR3 length: 12 residues. CDR3 coding DNA: TGTGCCAGCAGCCTACGCCCCGATACGCAGTATTTT. It codes for CASSLRPDTQYF.

CDR3 nucleotide sequence: TGTGCCAGCAGCTTGGATAGCGGCTCCTACGAGCAGTACTTC. Residues: CASSLDSGSYEQYF. The chain carries TRBV5-4 and TRBJ2-7; D may be TRBD2 (6 bases). The germline V gene encodes CDR1 SGHNT and CDR2 YYREEE (reference sequence). The CDR3 extends over 14 amino acids. V was trimmed by 0 bases and J by 0 bases, leaving 7 bases between them. Complete variable domain (other parts from reference TRBV5-4 and TRBJ2-7): ETGVTQSPTHLIKTRGQQVTLRCSSQSGHNTVSWYQQALGQGPQFIFQYYREEENGRGNFPPRFSGLQFPNYSSELNVNALELDDSALYLCASSLDSGSYEQYFGPGTRLTVT.

The chain has TRBV28 and TRBJ1-1, with D unresolved. Trimming stripped 3 bases from V and 6 bases from J, with 8 bases between. The CDR3 runs 12 residues. Germline values: CDR1 MDHEN, CDR2 SYDVKM. The CDR3 loop reads CASSLLGAEAFF. CDR3 DNA sequence: TGTGCCAGCAGTTTGTTGGGCGCTGAAGCTTTCTTT.

This chain uses TRBV28 with TRBJ1-1; a weak D match, TRBD1 (6 bases). The CDR3 consists of 12 residues. With 8 bases removed from V and 4 bases from J, the gap between germline ends came to 11 bases. Germline CDR1 reads MDHEN; CDR2 reads SYDVKM. The CDR3 sequence: CASGTGSTEAFF. CDR3 nucleotides: TGTGCCAGCGGAACAGGGAGCACTGAAGCTTTCTTT.

J is TRBJ2-5 and V is TRBV5-1; the match to TRBD2 covers 7 bases. This CDR3 has 14 amino acids. Per germline, CDR1 SGHRS and CDR2 YFSETQ. The V gene end was trimmed by 3 bases and the J gene end by 2 bases; junction bases not matched to a gene: 4. CDR3 DNA: TGCGCCAGCAGCTCGGGGACTACGCAAGAGACCCAGTACTTC. This translates into CASSSGTTQETQYF.

V is TRBV5-1 and J is TRBJ2-2; D remains ambiguous. The germline gives CDR1 SGHRS, CDR2 YFSETQ. The V and J ends lost 0 bases and 4 bases respectively, with 10 bases between them. This CDR3 region has 15 residues. The DNA for the CDR3 is TGCGCCAGCAGCTTGGTATCGGGTTCCACCGGGGAGCTGTTTTTT. Translating gives CASSLVSGSTGELFF.

CDR3 bases: TGTGCCAGCAGCGTCGACGAGGGAGCGGGCCTGGGGCATACGCAGTATTTT. Translation: CASSVDEGAGLGHTQYF. The chain combines TRBV9 with TRBJ2-3, with D perhaps matching TRBD2 (6 bases). The CDR3 is 17 amino acids. Germline V gene sequence: CDR1 SGDLS, CDR2 YYNGEE. The V and J ends lost 2 bases and 7 bases respectively, with 23 bases between them.

This chain links TRBV5-1 with TRBJ2-5, with 11 bases that match TRBD2. V lost 4 bases, J lost 2 bases, and 7 bases stayed unmatched. The CDR3 extends over 16 amino acids. Germline CDR1 is SGHRS and CDR2 is YFSETQ. CDR3 protein: CASSKGLADPQETQYF. The CDR3, as DNA: TGCGCCAGCAGCAAGGGACTAGCGGACCCGCAAGAGACCCAGTACTTC.

The chain is built from TRBV18 and TRBJ1-3; unclear D gene. Germline V gene sequence: CDR1 KGHSH, CDR2 LQKENI. V lost 3 bases, J lost 0 bases, and 12 bases lay in between. The CDR3 has 16 residues. The CDR3, as DNA: TGTGCCAGCTCACCTACCGGGCCGACCTCTGGAAACACCATATATTTT. This encodes CASSPTGPTSGNTIYF.

This chain's CDR3 is CASSIGQGGEKLFF. CDR3 nucleotide sequence: TGTGCCAGCAGTATAGGACAGGGAGGTGAAAAACTGTTTTTT. The chain is built from TRBV28 and TRBJ1-4, with 8 bases that match TRBD1. The CDR3 is made up of 14 amino acids. Germline lookup yields CDR1 MDHEN and CDR2 SYDVKM. With 5 bases clipped from V and 7 bases from J, the junction kept 6 bases outside the gene matches. Full variable domain (rest looked up from reference TRBV28 and TRBJ1-4): DVKVTQSSRYLVKRTGEKVFLECVQDMDHENMFWYRQDPGLGLRLIYFSYDVKMKEKGDIPEGYSVSREKKERFSLILESASTNQTSMYLCASSIGQGGEKLFFGSGTQLSVL.

The V and J genes are TRBV30 and TRBJ2-5, with D unclear. V was shortened by 4 bases and J by 2 bases, with 11 bases between the two germline ends. The CDR3 is made up of 13 amino acids. CDR1 is GTSNPN and CDR2 is SVGIG in the germline V gene (reference sequence). The CDR3 loop is CAWTIGQQETQYF. DNA for the CDR3: TGTGCCTGGACGATCGGGCAGCAAGAGACCCAGTACTTC.

The genes are TRBV14 and TRBJ2-5, with 8 bases that match TRBD2. Trimming at V came to 4 bases and at J to 4 bases, leaving 8 bases not matched to a gene. Germline V gives CDR1 SGHDN, CDR2 FVKESK. The CDR3 spans 15 residues. The CDR3 spells CASSRSGSGRETQYF. CDR3 in DNA: TGTGCCAGCAGCCGGAGCGGGAGTGGGAGAGAGACCCAGTACTTC.

The chain joins TRBV5-5 to TRBJ2-3; 10 positions agree with TRBD1. The CDR3 length is 15 residues. V shed 1 base and J 3 bases; nucleotides not matched to a gene: 2. Germline V gene data show CDR1 as SGHKS and CDR2 as YYEKEE (reference sequence). CDR3 sequence: CASSLWGQGTDTQYF. DNA of the CDR3: TGTGCCAGCAGCTTGTGGGGACAGGGGACAGATACGCAGTATTTT.

This clone showed up just once. This chain uses TRBV19 with TRBJ1-2; 7 bases match TRBD1. Germline V gene lookup returns CDR1 LNHDA and CDR2 SQIVND (reference sequence). Trimming removed 3 bases from V and 3 bases from J; junction bases left unmatched: 7. The CDR3 consists of 15 residues. CDR3 residues: CASSIPGQSYYGYTF. Here the CDR3 DNA reads TGTGCCAGTAGTATCCCGGGACAGAGTTACTATGGCTACACCTTC.

A remark on this clone: The junction departs from the called germline gene at one end, perhaps through a read error. The rearrangement uses TRBV4-1 and TRBJ1-1; D perhaps matches TRBD1 (6 bases). Looked up from germline, CDR1 is MGHRA and CDR2 is YSYEKL. The CDR3 has 16 amino acids. This CDR3 reads CASSQGDDPRDTKAFF. The CDR3 DNA reads as TGCGCCAGCAGCCAAGGAGATGACCCTAGGGACACTAAAGCTTTCTTT.

This chain joins TRBV18 and TRBJ1-4, with TRBD1 matching over 9 bases. Germline V gene lookup returns CDR1 KGHSH and CDR2 LQKENI. The CDR3 has 15 amino acids. Trimming took 3 bases from V and 7 from J; bases not matched to a gene: 6. The CDR3 DNA follows: TGTGCCAGCTCACCCGACGGGACAGGGATTGAAAAACTGTTTTTT. Encoded protein: CASSPDGTGIEKLFF.